Listed below are T cell receptor beta chains from one sample, sequenced in a study of blood T cell repertoires in COVID-19. Produced via immunoSEQ multiplex PCR; TCRdb's table is partial and in-frame only. Of roughly 220,000 clones in the sample, roughly four fifths are singletons; the top ten hold approximately 8.4%. The sequenced sample consisted of peripheral blood. These receptors came from a woman aged 80 or over with COVID-19, enrolled during active disease. Both conserved end residues are part of each CDR3. A D gene is named only where the DNA matches it firmly. Some rows have no size entry. The others give once, few or many, or a class for an expanded clone.

D: .; size: once; V: TRBV19; J: TRBJ1-4; DNA: TGTGCCAGTAGCCCGGACAGTCTGGGCGAAAAACTGTTTTTT; CDR3: CASSPDSLGEKLFF
D: .; size: .; V: TRBV5-4; J: TRBJ2-3; DNA: TGTGCCAGCAGCCTCGGAGGACCCACTAGCACAGATACGCAGTATTTT; CDR3: CASSLGGPTSTDTQYF
D: TRBD1; size: .; V: TRBV5-4; J: TRBJ1-4; DNA: TGTGCCAGCAGCTCGGGACAGCCTGACAATGAAAAACTGTTTTTT; CDR3: CASSSGQPDNEKLFF
D: TRBD2; size: once; V: TRBV13; J: TRBJ2-2; DNA: TGTGCCAGCAGCCACCTAGCGGACGTACCTACCGGGGAGCTGTTTTTT; CDR3: CASSHLADVPTGELFF
D: .; size: .; V: TRBV5-1; J: TRBJ1-2; DNA: TGCGCCAGCAGCTTGGGAGCCAACTATGGCTACACCTTC; CDR3: CASSLGANYGYTF
D: .; size: few; V: TRBV14; J: TRBJ1-2; DNA: TGTGCCAGCAGCCAAGGATCAGGGGCGCGTATCTATGGCTACACCTTC; CDR3: CASSQGSGARIYGYTF
D: TRBD2; size: .; V: TRBV6-6; J: TRBJ2-1; DNA: TGTGCCAGCAGTCTATCGACTAGCGGGAGGTTCCAGAATGAGCAGTTCTTC; CDR3: CASSLSTSGRFQNEQFF
D: TRBD1; size: once; V: TRBV7-3; J: TRBJ2-2; DNA: TGTGCCAGCAGCTTTACTGGGGACAGGGTCACCGGGGAGCTGTTTTTT; CDR3: CASSFTGDRVTGELFF
D: .; size: .; V: TRBV19; J: TRBJ2-1; DNA: TGTGCCAGTAGGGCCATCGCCTTGAATGAGCAGTTCTTC; CDR3: CASRAIALNEQFF
D: TRBD2; size: .; V: TRBV7-9; J: TRBJ2-2; DNA: TGTGCCAGCAGCAGACTAGCGGGAGGGAACACCGGGGAGCTGTTTTTT; CDR3: CASSRLAGGNTGELFF
D: TRBD2; size: .; V: TRBV11-2; J: TRBJ2-5; DNA: TGTGCCAGCAGCTTAGTGATAGCGGGAGCGAAAGAGACCCAGTACTTC; CDR3: CASSLVIAGAKETQYF
D: TRBD1; size: .; V: TRBV4-3; J: TRBJ2-4; DNA: TGCGCCAGCAGCCAAGATTTGCAGGGGGTAACGGGAAACATTCAGTACTTC; CDR3: CASSQDLQGVTGNIQYF
D: .; size: .; V: TRBV10-3; J: TRBJ1-1; DNA: TGTGCCGCGCGTAAAGGGGGGAACACTGAAGCTTTCTTT; CDR3: CAARKGGNTEAFF
D: TRBD1; size: .; V: TRBV28; J: TRBJ1-2; DNA: TGTGCCAGCAGCAGACAGGGGGCTGGCTACACCTTC; CDR3: CASSRQGAGYTF
D: TRBD2; size: .; V: TRBV19; J: TRBJ2-1; DNA: TGTGCCAGTAGGCTAGCGGGGGCCAACTACAATGAGCAGTTCTTC; CDR3: CASRLAGANYNEQFF
D: .; size: .; V: TRBV12-3/TRBV12-4; J: TRBJ1-1; DNA: TGTGCCAGCAGCGCGGGCTCGGACACTGAAGCTTTCTTT; CDR3: CASSAGSDTEAFF
D: TRBD1; size: few; V: TRBV2; J: TRBJ1-6; DNA: TGTGCCAGCAGTCTACAGGGGGCTGGTTATAATTCACCCCTCCACTTT; CDR3: CASSLQGAGYNSPLHF
D: TRBD1; size: .; V: TRBV19; J: TRBJ2-5; DNA: TGTGCCAGCGCGGGACAGGGGGCAGAGACCCAGTACTTC; CDR3: CASAGQGAETQYF
D: .; size: few; V: TRBV6-5; J: TRBJ2-1; DNA: TGTGCCAGCAGTTTCACCCTCCGGGGAGCGCAGTTCTTC; CDR3: CASSFTLRGAQFF
D: TRBD2; size: few; V: TRBV6-5; J: TRBJ2-1; DNA: TGTGCCAGCAGTTATAGAGGACTAGCGGATAATGAGCAGTTCTTC; CDR3: CASSYRGLADNEQFF
D: .; size: .; V: TRBV9; J: TRBJ2-3; DNA: TGTGCCAGCAGCGTAGGTGTAGAACATACGCAGTATTTT; CDR3: CASSVGVEHTQYF
D: .; size: .; V: TRBV5-8; J: TRBJ1-1; DNA: TGTGCCAGCAGACGACCCGGGACTGAAGCTTTCTTT; CDR3: CASRRPGTEAFF
D: .; size: .; V: TRBV19; J: TRBJ1-5; DNA: TGTGCCAGTCATGCACAGTCGGGGGGCAATCAGCCCCAGCATTTT; CDR3: CASHAQSGGNQPQHF
D: TRBD2; size: .; V: TRBV18; J: TRBJ2-1; DNA: TGTGCCAGCTCTGAACGGGGGGGTAATGAGCAGTTCTTC; CDR3: CASSERGGNEQFF
D: .; size: .; V: TRBV30; J: TRBJ2-3; DNA: TGTGCCTGGACTGGGACTTCTCACCGGGCGCAGTATTTT; CDR3: CAWTGTSHRAQYF
D: TRBD1; size: .; V: TRBV7-9; J: TRBJ1-2; DNA: TGTGCCAGCAGCTTAGCGCTCATATCAGGGGGCGACTATGGCTACACCTTC; CDR3: CASSLALISGGDYGYTF
D: .; size: .; V: TRBV24-1; J: TRBJ1-3; DNA: TGTGCCACCAGTGATGGGGGCCTTACACTCTCTGGAAACACCATATATTTT; CDR3: CATSDGGLTLSGNTIYF
D: .; size: .; V: TRBV20-1; J: TRBJ1-1; DNA: TGCAGTGCGGCGGTGGGTACTGAAGCTTTCTTT; CDR3: CSAAVGTEAFF
D: TRBD1; size: .; V: TRBV7-3; J: TRBJ1-2; DNA: TGTGCCAGCAGCTTGGACAGGGGAGATGGCTACACCTTC; CDR3: CASSLDRGDGYTF
D: TRBD1; size: .; V: TRBV19; J: TRBJ1-5; DNA: TGTGCCAGTAGGAGTCCAGGGGGAGGTAATCAGCCCCAGCATTTT; CDR3: CASRSPGGGNQPQHF
D: TRBD1; size: few; V: TRBV7-9; J: TRBJ1-4; DNA: TGTGCCAGCAGCCTCTGGACAGGGGCTAATGAAAAACTGTTTTTT; CDR3: CASSLWTGANEKLFF
D: .; size: once; V: TRBV4-1; J: TRBJ2-3; DNA: TGCGCCAGTAGCGACCGCCAGGGCTCTACCACAGATACGCAGTATTTT; CDR3: CASSDRQGSTTDTQYF
D: TRBD2; size: .; V: TRBV27; J: TRBJ2-1; DNA: TGTGCCAGCAGTTCCGGGACTAGCGGACACAATGAGCAGTTCTTC; CDR3: CASSSGTSGHNEQFF
D: TRBD1; size: .; V: TRBV3-1/TRBV3-2; J: TRBJ2-1; DNA: TGTGCCAGCAGCCAACGGACAGGGGGGTACAATGAGCAGTTCTTC; CDR3: CASSQRTGGYNEQFF
D: .; size: few; V: TRBV30; J: TRBJ2-1; DNA: TGTGCCTGGACCTGGGGTGGGGGGTTCTATGAGCAGTTCTTC; CDR3: CAWTWGGGFYEQFF
D: .; size: .; V: TRBV19; J: TRBJ2-1; DNA: TGTGCCAGTAGATCAAAGGGATCAGGGGAGCAGTTCTTC; CDR3: CASRSKGSGEQFF
D: TRBD2; size: once; V: TRBV5-4; J: TRBJ2-1; DNA: TGTGCCAGCAGCCTGGGGGCGGGACTAGTCGGGGGTGAGCAGTTCTTC; CDR3: CASSLGAGLVGGEQFF
D: TRBD2; size: .; V: TRBV4-1; J: TRBJ2-1; DNA: TGCGCCAGCAGCCGGGGAGAAGGGACTAGGATTTACAATGAGCAGTTCTTC; CDR3: CASSRGEGTRIYNEQFF
D: TRBD1; size: .; V: TRBV28; J: TRBJ2-7; DNA: TGTGCCAGCACACTTTCGGGACAGGGCGAGCAGTACTTC; CDR3: CASTLSGQGEQYF
D: TRBD2; size: .; V: TRBV4-1; J: TRBJ2-2; DNA: TGCGCCAGCAGCCAAGGAGGAAGCGGGAGGCTTACCGGGGAGCTGTTTTTT; CDR3: CASSQGGSGRLTGELFF
D: TRBD2; size: once; V: TRBV7-8; J: TRBJ2-2; DNA: TGTGCCAGCAGCACCGGGGCGGGGGGGCCCTCCGGGGAGCTGTTTTTT; CDR3: CASSTGAGGPSGELFF
D: .; size: .; V: TRBV20-1; J: TRBJ1-5; DNA: TGCAGTGCTAGTCGGCCGGGTTATAGCAATCAGCCCCAGCATTTT; CDR3: CSASRPGYSNQPQHF
D: .; size: .; V: TRBV9; J: TRBJ2-2; DNA: TGTGCCAGCAGCGCATCGCGACAGGCTGGCGGGGAGCTGTTTTTT; CDR3: CASSASRQAGGELFF
D: TRBD1; size: .; V: TRBV5-4; J: TRBJ2-7; DNA: TGTGCCAGCAGCTTGGGGGCAGGGGGAGCTAACGAGCAGTACTTC; CDR3: CASSLGAGGANEQYF
D: TRBD1; size: few; V: TRBV7-3; J: TRBJ2-2; DNA: TGTGCCAGCAGCCCTCGGACAGGACCCACCGGGGAGCTGTTTTTT; CDR3: CASSPRTGPTGELFF